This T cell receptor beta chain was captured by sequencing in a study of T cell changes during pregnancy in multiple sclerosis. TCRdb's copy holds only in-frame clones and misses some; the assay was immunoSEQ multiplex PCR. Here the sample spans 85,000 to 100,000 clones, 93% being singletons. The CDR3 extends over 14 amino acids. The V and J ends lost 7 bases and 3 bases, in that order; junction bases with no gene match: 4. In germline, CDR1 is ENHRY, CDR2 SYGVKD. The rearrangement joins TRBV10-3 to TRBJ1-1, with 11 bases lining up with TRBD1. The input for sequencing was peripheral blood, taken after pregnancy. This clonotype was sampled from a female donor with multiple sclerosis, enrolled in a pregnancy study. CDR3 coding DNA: TGTGCCATCAAGGACAGGGGGCGGGACACTGAAGCTTTCTTT. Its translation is CAIKDRGRDTEAFF.